This T cell receptor (beta chain) is drawn from a study of Ad26.COV2.S vaccination and SARS-CoV-2 variants. Looked up from germline, CDR1 is MNHEY and CDR2 is SMNVEV (reference sequence). The trim removed 4 bases at V and 3 bases at J, leaving 3 bases unmatched. This CDR3 is built from 14 residues. Study-wide results and caveats: Total T cell responses, in the TCR breadth and depth analyses, may have been underestimated. Vaccine recipients had higher spike-specific TCR breadth than placebo recipients. Researchers reported similar non-spike TCR breadth in vaccine and placebo recipients.

With respect to this clone: Its antigen is not known. Different DNA sequences within this sample yield the same CDR3.

Clones were read by immunoSEQ multiplex PCR, and TCRdb kept only the in-frame ones, dropping some. The profile shows roughly 100,000 clones, roughly 75% of them singletons. Here the sequenced sample was peripheral blood, taken after recovery from COVID-19. This receptor was identified in a human donor who had recovered from COVID-19. V gene TRBV27 combines with J gene TRBJ1-1, with 9 positions matching TRBD1. The CDR3 loop reads CASSSGQGYTEAFF. As DNA, the CDR3 is TGTGCCAGCAGTTCGGGACAGGGTTACACTGAAGCTTTCTTT.